This entry is about one T cell receptor beta chain. No antigen is known for it. This specimen belongs to a study of T cells expressing NK-cell markers. Overall study context: Beta-chain profiling covered CD3+CD56+NKG2C+, CD3+CD56+NKG2C- and CD3+CD56-NKG2C+ sorted subsets. Study observations and caveats: A few of the donors also had these clonotypes leading their CD3+CD56-NKG2C+ fraction. No clear determination of HCMV specificity was made for expanded NKG2C+ T cell clones.

Researchers built TCR beta cDNA using 5'RACE template switching with UMIs. TCRdb derives one entry per CDR3 protein from the 5' RACE reads, leaving out DNA. Its table lists 25,000 to 35,000 distinct CDR3 sequences. In germline, CDR1 is KGHDR, CDR2 SFDVKD. The CDR3 length is 16 residues. The clonotype was recovered from a woman between 18 and 69 years old in good health. The chain combines TRBV24-1 with TRBJ2-2; there is no DNA to check the TCRdb D call of TRBD1. Sequencing was carried out using blood T cells: a sorted CD56 or NKG2C T cell subset, CD4+ or CD8+ T cells, or bulk PBMC T cells (not recorded which). CDR3: CATSDQDRVNTGELFF.